A single sample gave rise to the 27 T cell receptor beta chains below, sequenced in a study of shared clonotypes between healthy human individuals. The repertoire was sequenced with immunoSEQ multiplex PCR; TCRdb's copy has only in-frame clones and lacks some. The data show hundreds of thousands of clones, 79% seen once. Material for sequencing was PBMCs. These receptors were collected from a woman aged 40 to 55 in good health. Some clones in this sample may be carry-over from other donors' samples.

This chain uses TRBV20-1 with TRBJ2-1; 7 bases fit TRBD2. Unmatched junction bases numbered 4, after V lost 7 bases and J lost 7 bases. Germline V gene sequence: CDR1 DFQATT, CDR2 SNEGSKA (reference sequence). CDR3 length equals 11 residues. CDR3 amino acids: CSGLAGNEQFF. In nucleotides, the CDR3 is TGCAGTGGACTAGCTGGGAATGAGCAGTTCTTC.

Turning to this clone: This sample includes further DNA sequences coding for the same CDR3. The rearrangement joins TRBV19 to TRBJ1-1, with TRBD1 as a possible D gene (5 bases). Per the germline V gene, CDR1 is LNHDA and CDR2 is SQIVND (reference sequence). This CDR3 comprises 13 residues. V lost 2 bases and J 3 bases, leaving 7 bases between the germline ends. The CDR3 DNA reads as TGTGCCAGTAGTATACAGGGAGACACTGAAGCTTTCTTT. Translating it yields CASSIQGDTEAFF.

This chain uses TRBV4-1 with TRBJ2-6; TRBD1 agrees at 8 bases. Germline V gene sequence: CDR1 MGHRA, CDR2 YSYEKL. V shed 1 base and J 1 base; nucleotides not matched to a gene: 6. The CDR3 contains 18 residues. CDR3 sequence: CASSQGDRRGSGANVLTF. The CDR3 DNA is TGCGCCAGCAGCCAAGGGGACAGGAGAGGGTCTGGGGCCAACGTCCTGACTTTC.

This sequence joins TRBV7-3 and TRBJ2-2; weak D call: TRBD1 (6 bases). This CDR3 contains 22 residues. V was clipped by 2 bases and J by 1 base, with 29 bases between them. Germline-derived CDR1 and CDR2 are SGHTA and FQGTGA. Here the CDR3 reads CASSLGSGRPVQGKGNTGELFF. DNA for the CDR3: TGTGCCAGCAGCTTAGGATCGGGCAGACCGGTACAGGGAAAAGGGAACACCGGGGAGCTGTTTTTT.

The chain links TRBV11-2 to TRBJ2-5; D possibly corresponds to TRBD2 (6 bases). The better agreement between TRBJ2-7 and the DNA end casts doubt on the J call. This CDR3 has 16 amino acids. Germline V gives CDR1 SGHAT, CDR2 FQNNGV. The CDR3, as DNA: TGTGCCAGCAGCACGACGCCGGGACTGCCTTCCTACGAGCAGTACTTC. Translating gives CASSTTPGLPSYEQYF.

The chain is built from TRBV5-1 and TRBJ2-1; 11 positions match TRBD1. J was trimmed by 7 bases and V by 3 bases; bases with no gene match: 12. CDR1 is SGHRS and CDR2 is YFSETQ in the germline V gene. The length of the CDR3 is 17 residues. Here the CDR3 DNA reads TGCGCCAGCAGCTGGTCGTCGGGACAGGGGGTAGGGAATGAGCAGTTCTTC. Its protein is CASSWSSGQGVGNEQFF.

This chain connects TRBV27 to TRBJ2-7, with 10 bases matching TRBD2. The germline CDR1 and CDR2 sequences are MNHEY and SMNVEV (reference sequence). The CDR3 runs to 15 residues. The trim removed 0 bases at V and 5 bases at J, leaving 4 bases unmatched. As DNA, the CDR3 is TGTGCCAGCAGTTTATCCACTAGCGGGAAGAACGAGCAGTACTTC. Protein: CASSLSTSGKNEQYF.

The chain has TRBV5-1 and TRBJ2-5, with 14 bases lining up with TRBD2. This CDR3 contains 17 residues. Trimming took 4 bases from V and 4 from J; bases not matched to a gene: 9. Per the germline V gene, CDR1 is SGHRS and CDR2 is YFSETQ. CDR3 loop: CASSPTSGRAFVETQYF. CDR3 DNA sequence: TGCGCCAGCAGCCCGACTAGCGGGAGGGCCTTCGTAGAGACCCAGTACTTC.

Worth noting for this clone: A far larger clone is one nucleotide away, so this likely arose from a read error. This CDR3 is also generated by other DNA sequences in the sample. This chain joins TRBV28 and TRBJ2-7, with D uncertain. CDR3 size: 11 residues. In germline, CDR1 is MDHEN, CDR2 SYDVKM. With 3 bases removed from V and 2 bases from J, the gap between germline ends came to 2 bases. The CDR3 nucleotides are TGTGCCAGCAGTTTCGCCTACGAGCAGTACTTC. This gives the protein CASSFAYEQYF. The entire variable domain, with the rest obtained from reference TRBV28 and TRBJ2-7, is as follows: DVKVTQSSRYLVKRTGEKVFLECVQDMDHENMFWYRQDPGLGLRLIYFSYDVKMKEKGDIPEGYSVSREKKERFSLILESASTNQTSMYLCASSFAYEQYFGPGTRLTVT.

This rearrangement joins TRBV4-2 to TRBJ2-5; 15 nucleotides align to TRBD2. V dropped 4 bases and J dropped 3; count of bases not matched to a gene: 6. Per germline, CDR1 LGHNA and CDR2 YNFKEQ. This CDR3 region has 17 residues. CDR3 sequence reads: CASSRGLAGGGKETQYF. The CDR3 DNA is TGTGCCAGCAGCCGAGGACTAGCGGGAGGGGGAAAAGAGACCCAGTACTTC.

The chain employs TRBV29-1 and TRBJ2-1; 8 nucleotides line up with TRBD2. With V trimmed by 2 bases and J by 1 base, 7 bases remained unmatched. The germline gives CDR1 SQVTM, CDR2 ANQGSEA. The CDR3 totals 16 residues. CDR3 nucleotides: TGCAGCGTTGAACAGGGTGGCGGGGGGTCCTACAATGAGCAGTTCTTC. This translates into CSVEQGGGGSYNEQFF.

This chain links TRBV7-9 with TRBJ2-7, with D possibly being TRBD1 (6 bases). This CDR3 has 14 residues. V was pared by 5 bases and J by 4 bases, with 15 bases between. Germline CDR1 reads SEHNR; CDR2 reads FQNEAQ (reference sequence). The CDR3 coding sequence is TGTGCCAGCAGCGCTAACGTACAGGGTTACGAGCAGTACTTC. This sequence encodes CASSANVQGYEQYF.

The chain's CDR3 is CASSLGLAGDLGSYEQYF. The CDR3 DNA follows: TGTGCCAGCAGCTTGGGACTAGCGGGAGATTTGGGCTCCTACGAGCAGTACTTC. J is TRBJ2-7 and V is TRBV12-1; TRBD2, the D gene given by the table, was not confirmed from the DNA. TRBV12-1 is a pseudogene segment. CDR3 length equals 18 residues.

V is TRBV4-1 and J is TRBJ2-7, with D possibly being TRBD2 (6 bases). Per germline, CDR1 MGHRA and CDR2 YSYEKL. Trimming removed 4 bases from V and 3 bases from J, with 16 bases in between. The CDR3 totals 15 residues. CDR3 region: CASSPTQLAYYEQYF. The CDR3 bases are TGCGCCAGCAGCCCCACCCAACTAGCTTACTACGAGCAGTACTTC.

This rearrangement joins TRBV4-2 to TRBJ2-3, with 12 bases matching TRBD2. The trim removed 3 bases at V and 3 bases at J, leaving 4 bases unmatched. The germline gives CDR1 LGHNA, CDR2 YNFKEQ. CDR3 length: 16 residues. This CDR3 is CASSHGTSGQTDTQYF. The CDR3 DNA reads as TGTGCCAGCAGCCACGGGACTAGCGGGCAAACAGATACGCAGTATTTT.

The chain has TRBV29-1 and TRBJ2-2; D uncertain. This CDR3 contains 14 residues. CDR1 is SQVTM and CDR2 is ANQGSEA in the germline V gene. V lost 4 bases to trimming and J lost 1 base, with 10 bases between them. CDR3 amino acids: CSVGGSMNTGELFF. Written as DNA, the CDR3 is TGCAGCGTTGGTGGGTCCATGAACACCGGGGAGCTGTTTTTT.

Concerning this clone: The likely explanation is a read error, given a far larger clone one base away. This rearrangement joins TRBV6-5 to TRBJ1-1; a weak D match, TRBD1 (6 bases). The CDR3 consists of 16 residues. The germline V gene has CDR1 MNHEY and CDR2 SVGAGI. Here the CDR3 DNA reads TGTGCCAGCGGTTACTCGCTACAGGGAGGGAACACTGAAGCTTTCTTT. Translated, it gives CASGYSLQGGNTEAFF.

In DNA form, the CDR3 reads TGTGCCAGCAGTGGGACTAGCGGGGGGGAGCAGTTCTTC. It yields the protein CASSGTSGGEQFF. This rearrangement joins TRBV6-6 to TRBJ2-1; 15 bases match TRBD2. Germline V gives CDR1 MNHNY, CDR2 SVGAGI (reference sequence). This CDR3 region has 13 residues. Losses at the gene ends were 5 bases for V and 10 bases for J; bases not matched to a gene: 0.

V usage is TRBV30 and J usage is TRBJ2-7; 9 positions match TRBD1. Trimming took 3 bases from V and 3 from J; bases not matched to a gene: 15. CDR1 GTSNPN and CDR2 SVGIG come from the germline V gene (reference sequence). The CDR3 has 17 amino acids. CDR3 sequence: CAWRRDRVGLKGYEQYF. CDR3 nucleotide sequence: TGTGCCTGGAGGAGGGACAGGGTCGGCCTCAAGGGCTACGAGCAGTACTTC.

This chain joins TRBV6-4 and TRBJ2-1, with D unresolved. The CDR3 loop spans 13 amino acids. Germline values: CDR1 MRHNA, CDR2 SNTAGT. V was pared by 6 bases and J by 5 bases, with 11 bases between. The CDR3 reads CASSSGQNNEQFF. CDR3 DNA: TGTGCCAGCAGCTCCGGGCAGAACAATGAGCAGTTCTTC.

The gene calls are TRBV5-1 and TRBJ2-5; D is perhaps TRBD1 (6 bases). The germline gives CDR1 SGHRS, CDR2 YFSETQ. The CDR3 loop spans 13 amino acids. V was trimmed by 3 bases and J by 6 bases, leaving 12 bases between them. This chain's CDR3 is CASSSVGQQTQYF. DNA of the CDR3: TGCGCCAGCAGCTCAGTGGGACAACAGACCCAGTACTTC.

Remarks on this clone: A much larger clone differs by one base, so this may be a read error. J is TRBJ2-1 and V is TRBV6-4; no clear D. The CDR3 length is 14 residues. Per the germline V gene, CDR1 is MRHNA and CDR2 is SNTAGT. CDR3 protein: CASGDGSSSNEQFF. The CDR3 DNA reads TGTGCCAGCGGTGACGGTAGCAGCTCCAATGAGCAGTTCTTC.

The V gene is TRBV30, the J gene TRBJ2-7; the match to TRBD1 covers 7 bases. Trimming removed 0 bases from V and 2 bases from J; junction bases left unmatched: 10. The length of the CDR3 is 16 residues. Per germline, CDR1 GTSNPN and CDR2 SVGIG (reference sequence). In DNA, the CDR3 is TGTGCCTGGAGTGTACTCCTCCGGGACAGTACCTACGAGCAGTACTTC. It encodes CAWSVLLRDSTYEQYF.

Comments on this clone: The same CDR3 also results from other DNA sequences found in this sample. The chain recombines TRBV7-6 with TRBJ2-3; TRBD2 is a possible D gene (5 bases). The germline gives CDR1 SGHVS, CDR2 FNYEAQ. Trimming stripped 1 base from V and 0 bases from J, with 8 bases between. This CDR3 region has 15 residues. The CDR3 here is CASSLGGASTDTQYF. The CDR3 DNA reads TGTGCCAGCAGCTTAGGGGGAGCTAGCACAGATACGCAGTATTTT. Full variable domain (rest looked up from reference TRBV7-6 and TRBJ2-3): GAGVSQSPRYKVTKRGQDVALRCDPISGHVSLYWYRQALGQGPEFLTYFNYEAQQDKSGLPNDRFSAERPEGSISTLTIQRTEQRDSAMYRCASSLGGASTDTQYFGPGTRLTVL.

This chain links TRBV6-6 with TRBJ1-5; D may be TRBD1 (5 bases). Trimming shortened V by 2 bases and J by 5 bases, and 7 bases separated the two germline ends. Germline lookup yields CDR1 MNHNY and CDR2 SVGAGI (reference sequence). There are 13 residues in the CDR3. The DNA for the CDR3 is TGTGCCAGCAGTTACGGGGCAGATCAGCCCCAGCATTTT. It codes for CASSYGADQPQHF.

This chain uses TRBV2 with TRBJ1-1; TRBD1 agrees at 8 bases. This CDR3 comprises 14 residues. Losses at the gene ends were 6 bases for V and 4 bases for J; bases not matched to a gene: 7. Germline values: CDR1 SNHLY, CDR2 FYNNEI. The CDR3 spells CASSLTGVSTEAFF. For the CDR3, the DNA is TGTGCCAGCAGCCTGACAGGGGTTAGCACTGAAGCTTTCTTT.

The chain couples TRBV28 to TRBJ2-5; 10 nucleotides agree with TRBD1. Germline lookup yields CDR1 MDHEN and CDR2 SYDVKM. The J segment lost 5 bases and the V segment lost 2 bases, leaving 8 bases of the junction unmatched. The CDR3 spans 16 residues. This CDR3 is CASSLSGQGVVETQYF. In nucleotides, the CDR3 is TGTGCCAGCAGTTTAAGCGGACAGGGGGTAGTCGAGACCCAGTACTTC.